Following are 27 T cell receptor beta chains from one sample sequenced in a study of beta chain features in type 1 diabetes (dated by TCRdb to 2016 to 2019). Library creation used the immunoSEQ multiplex PCR assay. The entire amount of isolated RNA was reverse transcribed using the High Capacity cDNA Reverse Transcription Kit, so the sequenced TCRB transcripts were expressed ones. TCRdb carries this immuneACCESS record with in-frame sequences only. Its versions omit some clonotypes, under half of them owing to an unresolved V gene in the studies checked, with the rest unexplained. For this sample the table gives hundreds of thousands of clones, of which roughly 13% were detected only once. The ten largest clonotypes hold just under 0.04% of the sample. On the study overall, not on this receptor specifically: A moderate but significant shortening of TCRB CDR3 length was observed in type 1 diabetes patients in all four CD4+ subsets.

No antigen is known for these receptors. The sequenced sample was naive CD4+ T cells from blood. The cell subset or site tag for this specimen amounts to: true naive CD4+ T cells. The receptors shown here come from a man between 18 and 29 years old with type 1 diabetes.

This chain connects TRBV5-6 to TRBJ1-1; TRBD1 matches at 8 bases. V trimming: 3 bases; J trimming: 7 bases; junction bases outside the gene matches: 14. Germline lookup yields CDR1 SGHDT and CDR2 YYEEEE. CDR3 size: 16 residues. CDR3 protein: CASSSWGQASRGEAFF. The CDR3 DNA is TGTGCCAGCAGCTCTTGGGGACAGGCCTCACGTGGTGAAGCTTTCTTT. The full variable domain, with the rest looked up from reference TRBV5-6 and TRBJ1-1, is DAGVTQSPTHLIKTRGQQVTLRCSPKSGHDTVSWYQQALGQGPQFIFQYYEEEERQRGNFPDRFSGHQFPNYSSELNVNALLLGDSALYLCASSSWGQASRGEAFFGQGTRLTVV.

This sequence joins TRBV9 and TRBJ1-3; a weak D match, TRBD1 (5 bases). V was pared by 3 bases and J by 1 base, with 8 bases between. Germline V gene data show CDR1 as SGDLS and CDR2 as YYNGEE. The CDR3 runs to 14 residues. In DNA, the CDR3 is TGTGCCAGCAGCGACCGACAGTCTGGAAACACCATATATTTT. Encoded protein: CASSDRQSGNTIYF.

This clone has just a few counts. The rearrangement joins TRBV5-6 to TRBJ1-1, with D possibly being TRBD1 (6 bases). The CDR3 has 14 residues. Germline CDR1 is SGHDT and CDR2 is YYEEEE. V shed 4 bases and J shed 0 bases, with 10 bases lying between them. The CDR3 protein is CASSKGTLNTEAFF. CDR3 in DNA: TGTGCCAGCAGCAAGGGGACATTGAACACTGAAGCTTTCTTT.

This chain connects TRBV10-3 to TRBJ2-2, with TRBD2 matching 8 bases. V lost 6 bases and J lost 0; bases outside the gene matches: 9. CDR1 and CDR2 (germline): ENHRY, SYGVKD. The CDR3 runs to 17 residues. The CDR3 region has the DNA TGTGCCATCAGAAAGGGCGCGGGAGGCGCGAACACCGGGGAGCTGTTTTTT. As protein: CAIRKGAGGANTGELFF.

This chain links TRBV27 with TRBJ2-1; 8 bases map to TRBD1. Looked up from germline, CDR1 is MNHEY and CDR2 is SMNVEV (reference sequence). V shed 2 bases, J shed 11 bases, and the junction held 2 bases outside the gene matches. This CDR3 has 12 amino acids. The CDR3 bases are TGTGCCAGCAGTTTAAACAGGGGGAAGCAGTTCTTC. Protein product: CASSLNRGKQFF.

V gene TRBV18 combines with J gene TRBJ1-4; D not certain. CDR1 is KGHSH and CDR2 is LQKENI in the germline V gene. The V end lost 3 bases, the J end lost 4 bases, and 3 bases lay between the germline ends. The CDR3 extends over 12 amino acids. This chain's CDR3 is CASSPGNEKLFF. DNA of the CDR3: TGTGCCAGCTCACCCGGTAATGAAAAACTGTTTTTT.

A few counts support this clone. The chain recombines TRBV19 with TRBJ2-7, with D perhaps given as TRBD1 or TRBD2 (6 bases each). Trimming cost V 7 bases and J 2 bases, with 12 bases left between them. CDR1 LNHDA and CDR2 SQIVND come from the germline V gene (reference sequence). The length of the CDR3 is 13 residues. DNA of the CDR3: TGTGCCAGTAAAGAAGGGGGGACCTACGAGCAGTACTTC. As protein: CASKEGGTYEQYF.

This clone came up a few times. The V and J genes are TRBV7-2 and TRBJ2-5, with unresolved D. The CDR3 consists of 14 residues. V was pared by 1 base and J by 1 base, with 7 bases between. Germline V gene data show CDR1 as SGHTA and CDR2 as FQGNSA. Here the CDR3 DNA reads TGTGCCAGCAGCTTAGGGCGGTCCCAAGAGACCCAGTACTTC. As protein: CASSLGRSQETQYF.

This clone was detected ten times or more. The same CDR3 arises from other DNA sequences in this sample as well. The J gene is TRBJ2-3, the V gene TRBV4-3; D perhaps matches TRBD2 (5 bases). CDR3 size: 15 residues. CDR1 is LGHNA and CDR2 is YSLEER in the germline V gene. The germline V and J ends were trimmed by 0 bases and 1 base, with 8 bases remaining between them. CDR3 bases: TGCGCCAGCAGCCAAGACCCGAGGGGCACAGATACGCAGTATTTT. Its protein is CASSQDPRGTDTQYF.

This clone was observed a few times. This rearrangement joins TRBV10-3 to TRBJ2-7; tentatively, D is TRBD1 (5 bases). Germline CDR1 is ENHRY and CDR2 is SYGVKD. Trimming removed 4 bases at V and 5 bases at J, with 12 bases between. The CDR3 sequence is 13 residues long. This CDR3 reads CAISGRVVDEQYF. The CDR3 coding sequence is TGTGCCATCAGTGGCAGGGTTGTCGACGAGCAGTACTTC.

Details on this clone: The same CDR3 arises from other DNA sequences in this sample as well. V is TRBV14 and J is TRBJ2-7; D is perhaps TRBD1 (5 bases). The CDR3 runs to 12 residues. V dropped 4 bases and J dropped 3 bases, with 7 bases sitting between them. CDR1 is SGHDN, CDR2 FVKESK, per germline. Here the CDR3 reads CASSLQGYEQYF. The CDR3 nucleotides are TGTGCCAGCAGCCTGCAGGGCTACGAGCAGTACTTC.

The rearrangement links TRBV18 to TRBJ2-5, with TRBD1 as a possible D gene (5 bases). Germline-derived CDR1 and CDR2 are KGHSH and LQKENI. The CDR3 is 14 amino acids. The ends were cut back, 3 bases at V and 3 bases at J, with 11 bases in the middle. CDR3 sequence (DNA): TGTGCCAGCTCACCCAGGGCCAGCGAAGAGACCCAGTACTTC. Its translation: CASSPRASEETQYF.

The chain employs TRBV2 and TRBJ2-6, with D perhaps being TRBD1 or TRBD2 (5 bases each). Germline lookup yields CDR1 SNHLY and CDR2 FYNNEI. CDR3 length: 16 amino acids. The V end lost 8 bases, the J end lost 0 bases, and 14 bases lay between the germline ends. CDR3 bases: TGTGCCAGCGGGGGTTCTTTTGTCTCTGGGGCCAACGTCCTGACTTTC. Protein sequence: CASGGSFVSGANVLTF. The full variable domain, rest sourced from reference TRBV2 and TRBJ2-6, is EPEVTQTPSHQVTQMGQEVILRCVPISNHLYFYWYRQILGQKVEFLVSFYNNEISEKSEIFDDQFSVERPDGSNFTLKIRSTKLEDSAMYFCASGGSFVSGANVLTFGAGSRLTVL.

This clone showed up just a few times. The chain recombines TRBV7-2 with TRBJ1-5; D not resolved. Germline V gives CDR1 SGHTA, CDR2 FQGNSA. Trimming removed 3 bases at V and 7 bases at J, with 13 bases between. This CDR3 spans 14 amino acids. This CDR3 is CASSFRAAEQPQHF. As DNA, the CDR3 is TGTGCCAGCAGCTTCCGGGCTGCGGAACAGCCCCAGCATTTT.

This clone was picked up a small number of times. The chain is built from TRBV9 and TRBJ2-7; 11 nucleotides match TRBD1. Trimming at V came to 4 bases and at J to 5 bases, leaving 8 bases not matched to a gene. Germline V gene sequence: CDR1 SGDLS, CDR2 YYNGEE. The CDR3 extends over 15 amino acids. The CDR3 sequence: CASSLRTGGMDEQYF. CDR3 bases: TGTGCCAGCAGCCTAAGGACAGGGGGCATGGACGAGCAGTACTTC. Looking up the rest from reference TRBV9 and TRBJ2-7 gives the full variable domain: DSGVTQTPKHLITATGQRVTLRCSPRSGDLSVYWYQQSLDQGLQFLIQYYNGEERAKGNILERFSAQQFPDLHSELNLSSLELGDSALYFCASSLRTGGMDEQYFGPGTRLTVT.

This clone has more than one count but fewer than ten. The chain carries TRBV7-6 and TRBJ2-5; weak D call: TRBD2 (6 bases). The CDR3 has 15 residues. V was shortened by 2 bases and J by 1 base, with 11 bases between the two germline ends. The V gene's germline CDR1 is SGHVS and CDR2 FNYEAQ. CDR3 sequence (DNA): TGTGCCAGCAGCTTAATCCGGGGAGGCCAAGAGACCCAGTACTTC. This gives the protein CASSLIRGGQETQYF. Full variable domain (outside the CDR3, taken from reference TRBV7-6 and TRBJ2-5): GAGVSQSPRYKVTKRGQDVALRCDPISGHVSLYWYRQALGQGPEFLTYFNYEAQQDKSGLPNDRFSAERPEGSISTLTIQRTEQRDSAMYRCASSLIRGGQETQYFGPGTRLLVL.

On this clone: The conserved final phenylalanine or tryptophan is absent from the CDR3, which likely points to a read error. The DNA is left out, because the CDR3 cannot be placed on it with certainty; the CDR3 is given as TCRdb lists it. V usage is TRBV30 and J usage is TRBJ2-7. The CDR3 has 14 amino acids, counting both end residues. Looked up from germline, CDR1 is GTSNPN and CDR2 is SVGIG (reference sequence). CDR3 sequence reads: CAWSADRSTVPSLL.

This clone was picked up a small number of times. Other nucleotide sequences from this sample produce the same CDR3. This sequence joins TRBV18 and TRBJ2-7, with TRBD1 identical over 9 bases. This CDR3 region has 14 residues. V was clipped by 3 bases and J by 3 bases; unmatched bases: 3. CDR1 is KGHSH, CDR2 LQKENI, per germline. CDR3: CASSPPGQGYEQYF. The CDR3, as DNA: TGTGCCAGCTCACCCCCGGGACAGGGCTACGAGCAGTACTTC.

This chain links TRBV5-1 with TRBJ1-2; D is unresolved. Trimming took 2 bases from V and 0 from J, leaving 14 bases between them. CDR3 size: 16 residues. Germline V gene data show CDR1 as SGHRS and CDR2 as YFSETQ. CDR3: CASSFKGGPANYGYTF. The DNA of the CDR3 is TGCGCCAGCAGCTTCAAGGGAGGTCCCGCTAACTATGGCTACACCTTC.

The chain carries TRBV9 and TRBJ2-5; no clear D gene. CDR1 and CDR2 (germline): SGDLS, YYNGEE. V dropped 0 bases and J dropped 5 bases, with 14 bases sitting between them. The CDR3 length is 15 residues. CDR3 bases: TGTGCCAGCAGCGTAGATCTTTCGGGCCGCGAGACCCAGTACTTC. It encodes CASSVDLSGRETQYF.

This clone was seen only a few times. V and J are TRBV30 and TRBJ2-5, with D unresolved. The CDR3 has 11 residues. V lost 3 bases and J lost 6, with 8 bases in between. The germline CDR1 and CDR2 sequences are GTSNPN and SVGIG (reference sequence). The CDR3 DNA reads TGTGCCTGGAGCCTTCAAAAGACCCAGTACTTC. This encodes CAWSLQKTQYF. The whole variable domain, remainder taken from reference TRBV30 and TRBJ2-5, is SQTIHQWPATLVQPVGSPLSLECTVEGTSNPNLYWYRQAAGRGLQLLFYSVGIGQISSEVPQNLSASRPQDRQFILSSKKLLLSDSGFYLCAWSLQKTQYFGPGTRLLVL.

As for this clone: A read error may account for a junction end that differs from germline. The chain employs TRBV7-7 and TRBJ2-1; a possible D gene is TRBD2 (6 bases). The CDR3 is 14 residues long. CDR1 is SSHAT, CDR2 FNYEAQ, per germline (reference sequence). CDR3 residues: CASSPNRGFEEQFF. The CDR3 DNA is TGTGCTAGCAGCCCTAATCGGGGGTTTGAGGAGCAGTTCTTC.

This clone was seen many times. The chain couples TRBV19 to TRBJ2-1; 7 bases map to TRBD1. V dropped 5 bases and J dropped 3; count of bases not matched to a gene: 4. The CDR3 is 14 residues long. In germline, CDR1 is LNHDA, CDR2 SQIVND (reference sequence). CDR3 in amino acids: CASSAWDSYNEQFF. The CDR3 DNA sequence: TGTGCCAGTAGTGCTTGGGACAGCTACAATGAGCAGTTCTTC.

This clone was observed a handful of times. The chain's CDR3 is CASSLFGGAGTGELFF. The DNA for the CDR3 is TGTGCCAGCAGCTTATTTGGCGGTGCGGGCACCGGGGAGCTGTTTTTT. This chain joins TRBV7-3 and TRBJ2-2; perhaps TRBD2 as D (5 bases). The CDR3 has 16 residues. CDR1 is SGHTA, CDR2 FQGTGA, per germline. Trimming left V 2 bases short and J 4 bases short, with 14 bases between. The variable domain in full, completed from reference TRBV7-3 and TRBJ2-2, reads GAGVSQTPSNKVTEKGKYVELRCDPISGHTALYWYRQSLGQGPEFLIYFQGTGAADDSGLPNDRFFAVRPEGSVSTLKIQRTERGDSAVYLCASSLFGGAGTGELFFGEGSRLTVL.

This chain connects TRBV29-1 to TRBJ2-5, with D tentatively TRBD1 (7 bases). The closer fit of TRBJ2-7 to the DNA end suggests the J call may be wrong. The CDR3 length is 11 residues. The V gene's germline CDR1 is SQVTM and CDR2 ANQGSEA. CDR3 region: CSAAQGGEQYF. CDR3 sequence (DNA): TGCAGCGCTGCCCAGGGGGGCGAGCAGTACTTC.

V and J are TRBV5-6 and TRBJ2-3; TRBD2 might be the D (6 bases). The CDR3 loop spans 18 amino acids. Looked up from germline, CDR1 is SGHDT and CDR2 is YYEEEE. V gave up 4 bases and J gave up 0 bases, with 21 bases separating them. This chain's CDR3 is CASSELSFTGDSTDTQYF. In DNA form, the CDR3 reads TGTGCCAGCAGCGAACTCAGCTTCACGGGGGATAGCACAGATACGCAGTATTTT. Using reference TRBV5-6 and TRBJ2-3 for the parts outside the CDR3, the full variable domain is DAGVTQSPTHLIKTRGQQVTLRCSPKSGHDTVSWYQQALGQGPQFIFQYYEEEERQRGNFPDRFSGHQFPNYSSELNVNALLLGDSALYLCASSELSFTGDSTDTQYFGPGTRLTVL.

V is TRBV7-9 and J is TRBJ2-7; D remains ambiguous. Germline CDR1 is SEHNR and CDR2 is FQNEAQ (reference sequence). V was cut by 0 bases and J by 6 bases, with 9 bases left in between. CDR3 size: 13 residues. The CDR3 reads CASSLARQGEQYF. DNA for the CDR3: TGTGCCAGCAGCTTAGCTCGACAAGGCGAGCAGTACTTC.